This entry lists 14 T cell receptor beta chains sequenced from one sample in a study of blood T cell repertoires in COVID-19 (TCRdb year 2020). The library was made by the immunoSEQ multiplex PCR assay. TCRdb took this table from immuneACCESS and kept in-frame rearrangements with V and J called. Such tables lack part of the clones; where checked against another copy, unresolved V genes explain under half of the gap, and the rest is unexplained. The sample records 230,000 or so clones, more than 80% of which are singletons. The leading ten clones occupy roughly 3.4% of the sample. The sample taken for sequencing was PBMCs or T cells enriched from blood (not recorded which). The receptors were sampled from a woman aged 40 to 55 with acute COVID-19.

CDR3 sequence reads: CASRVGTATEAFF. The CDR3 nucleotides are TGTGCCAGCAGAGTTGGGACAGCCACTGAAGCTTTCTTT. The chain has TRBV7-9 and TRBJ1-1, with TRBD1 identical over 7 bases. V shed 6 bases and J 4 bases; nucleotides not matched to a gene: 5. Germline V gene sequence: CDR1 SEHNR, CDR2 FQNEAQ (reference sequence). CDR3 length: 13 amino acids. Filled out from reference TRBV7-9 and TRBJ1-1, the complete variable domain reads DTGVSQNPRHKITKRGQNVTFRCDPISEHNRLYWYRQTLGQGPEFLTYFQNEAQLEKSRLLSDRFSAERPKGSFSTLEIQRTEQGDSAMYLCASRVGTATEAFFGQGTRLTVV.

V gene TRBV2 combines with J gene TRBJ1-5; perhaps TRBD1 as D (6 bases). Trimming shortened V by 6 bases and J by 0 bases, and 21 bases separated the two germline ends. Germline V CDR1 and CDR2: SNHLY, FYNNEI. The CDR3 length is 18 residues. The CDR3 spells CASRLQQPGQYSNQPQHF. The CDR3 DNA follows: TGTGCCAGCAGACTTCAGCAACCGGGACAATATAGCAATCAGCCCCAGCATTTT.

The J gene is TRBJ1-2, the V gene TRBV2, with TRBD1 identical over 7 bases. Trimming took 6 bases from V and 6 from J; bases not matched to a gene: 16. The CDR3 contains 16 residues. CDR1 SNHLY and CDR2 FYNNEI come from the germline V gene. CDR3 DNA sequence: TGTGCCAGCAGCGCGACAGGGCTCGGGGGCCCGAATGGCTACACCTTC. Residues: CASSATGLGGPNGYTF. The whole variable domain, filled in from reference TRBV2 and TRBJ1-2, reads EPEVTQTPSHQVTQMGQEVILRCVPISNHLYFYWYRQILGQKVEFLVSFYNNEISEKSEIFDDQFSVERPDGSNFTLKIRSTKLEDSAMYFCASSATGLGGPNGYTFGSGTRLTVV.

The CDR3 sequence: CASSPIGQRNEKLFF. The DNA for the CDR3 is TGTGCCAGCAGCCCAATCGGTCAGAGGAATGAAAAACTGTTTTTT. The chain recombines TRBV3-1 (or the pseudogene TRBV3-2) with TRBJ1-4; no clear D. The CDR3 sequence is 15 residues long. With 4 bases removed from V and 5 bases from J, the gap between germline ends came to 14 bases. The germline V gene encodes CDR1 LGHDT and CDR2 YNNKEL (reference sequence).

The chain carries TRBV19 and TRBJ1-1; D not resolved. This CDR3 is 15 amino acids long. Germline CDR1 LNHDA, CDR2 SQIVND (reference sequence). The germline V and J ends were trimmed by 0 bases and 0 bases, with 8 bases remaining between them. This CDR3 is CASSIDRQVNTEAFF. DNA of the CDR3: TGTGCCAGTAGTATAGATCGTCAGGTGAACACTGAAGCTTTCTTT. The full variable domain, its missing parts supplied by reference TRBV19 and TRBJ1-1, is DGGITQSPKYLFRKEGQNVTLSCEQNLNHDAMYWYRQDPGQGLRLIYYSQIVNDFQKGDIAEGYSVSREKKESFPLTVTSAQKNPTAFYLCASSIDRQVNTEAFFGQGTRLTVV.

The V and J genes are TRBV2 and TRBJ1-6; D gene uncertain. Germline V gives CDR1 SNHLY, CDR2 FYNNEI. V lost 3 bases, J lost 2 bases, and 5 bases lay in between. The CDR3 is 14 amino acids. The CDR3 loop is CASSDYAYNSPLHF. The CDR3 DNA reads as TGTGCCAGCAGTGACTATGCCTATAATTCACCCCTCCACTTT.

CDR3 in DNA: TGTGCCAGCAGCGTAGGAGGGGGCCTGGGGTCTGAAGCTTTCTTT. Translation: CASSVGGGLGSEAFF. V and J are TRBV9 and TRBJ1-1; the match to TRBD1 covers 7 bases. The CDR3 extends over 15 amino acids. V lost 0 bases and J lost 6; bases outside the gene matches: 8. Germline lookup yields CDR1 SGDLS and CDR2 YYNGEE.

V and J are TRBV5-5 and TRBJ1-2, with TRBD1 matching 9 bases. V dropped 3 bases and J dropped 7; count of bases not matched to a gene: 10. Germline loops: CDR1 SGHKS, CDR2 YYEKEE (reference sequence). This CDR3 spans 15 amino acids. CDR3 nucleotides: TGTGCCAGCAGCTCGAAACAGGGGGCGCCATCTGGCTACACCTTC. Translated, it gives CASSSKQGAPSGYTF.

The chain employs TRBV20-1 and TRBJ2-1; the match to TRBD2 covers 12 bases. Germline CDR1 reads DFQATT; CDR2 reads SNEGSKA (reference sequence). J was trimmed by 8 bases and V by 3 bases; bases with no gene match: 8. There are 15 residues in the CDR3. As DNA, the CDR3 is TGCAGTGCTAGTGCTAGCGGGGGGGCCAACTATGAGCAGTTCTTC. It specifies CSASASGGANYEQFF.

This chain uses TRBV7-8 with TRBJ1-5, with TRBD1 matching over 8 bases. The CDR3 extends over 15 amino acids. Germline CDR1 and CDR2: SGHVS and FQNEAQ. The trim removed 3 bases at V and 6 bases at J, leaving 7 bases unmatched. CDR3 loop: CASSFNQDRGQPQHF. DNA of the CDR3: TGTGCCAGCAGCTTTAATCAAGACAGGGGTCAGCCCCAGCATTTT.

This chain uses TRBV7-2 with TRBJ2-7; 8 nucleotides align to TRBD1. The CDR3 is 15 residues long. V dropped 4 bases and J dropped 4; count of bases not matched to a gene: 9. Germline loops: CDR1 SGHTA, CDR2 FQGNSA. The CDR3 nucleotides read TGTGCCAGCAGCTCTAGAGGCAGGGGGCGGTACGAGCAGTACTTC. This sequence encodes CASSSRGRGRYEQYF.

V and J are TRBV2 and TRBJ1-1; tentatively, D is TRBD1 (6 bases). Germline V lookup: CDR1 SNHLY, CDR2 FYNNEI. This CDR3 comprises 13 residues. Between the trimmed V and J ends, which lost 3 bases and 9 bases, there was a span of 14 bases. As DNA, the CDR3 is TGTGCCAGCAGTGATCGGGGGGGCGAAAAAGCTTTCTTT. Protein sequence: CASSDRGGEKAFF.

The sample holds a few counts of this clone. The CDR3 reads CASSLGGAQPQHF. The CDR3 DNA reads TGTGCCAGCAGCTTAGGTGGGGCTCAGCCCCAGCATTTT. The chain joins TRBV7-9 to TRBJ1-5, with D perhaps TRBD1 (5 bases). V gave up 1 base and J gave up 6 bases, with 7 bases separating them. Germline loops: CDR1 SEHNR, CDR2 FQNEAQ (reference sequence). This CDR3 contains 13 residues. The full variable domain, completed using reference TRBV7-9 and TRBJ1-5, is DTGVSQNPRHKITKRGQNVTFRCDPISEHNRLYWYRQTLGQGPEFLTYFQNEAQLEKSRLLSDRFSAERPKGSFSTLEIQRTEQGDSAMYLCASSLGGAQPQHFGDGTRLSIL.

This chain links TRBV7-9 with TRBJ1-2; TRBD1 matches at 9 bases. Per the germline V gene, CDR1 is SEHNR and CDR2 is FQNEAQ (reference sequence). Trimming removed 4 bases from V and 4 bases from J; junction bases left unmatched: 19. The CDR3 spans 19 residues. CDR3 in DNA: TGTGCCAGCAGCTCTAGTTTACGGGACAGGGCCCTCAGATCCTATGGCTACACCTTC. Encoded protein: CASSSSLRDRALRSYGYTF.